This T cell receptor beta chain was identified in a study of technical replicates of blood from a few donors. Data came from immunoSEQ multiplex PCR; TCRdb stores just in-frame clones and leaves some out. The sample consists of just over 15,000 clones, about nine tenths of them appearing once. Per germline, CDR1 SNHLY and CDR2 FYNNEI. Germline trimming cut 1 base from V and 5 bases from J; bases unmatched to any gene: 8. The CDR3 consists of 17 residues. The chain links TRBV2 to TRBJ1-4; TRBD1 aligns across 9 bases. This TCR was recovered from a human donor in good health. Material for sequencing was PBMCs. In nucleotides, the CDR3 is TGTGCCAGCAGTGAAGAAGCGCCCGGGACAGGGAATGAAAAACTGTTTTTT. Translated: CASSEEAPGTGNEKLFF.